The 10 T cell receptor beta chains presented below share a single source sample, sequenced in a study of T-cell memory formation after mild COVID-19. Using its own MiXCR run on the 5' RACE reads, TCRdb lists one record per CDR3 protein. The table lists roughly 100,000 distinct CDR3 sequences, around 12% of them singletons. The sample was PBMCs or a T cell subset sorted from them (not recorded which). The origin of the receptors is an adult woman who had mild COVID-19 (a few samples of this study predate the infection). Cell type and time point are not known.

This clonotype was counted between two and nine times. The J gene is TRBJ2-1, the V gene TRBV15, with D maybe TRBD2 (5 bases). Per the germline V gene, CDR1 is LNHNV and CDR2 is YYDKDF (reference sequence). The V end lost 5 bases, the J end lost 0 bases, and 8 bases lay between the germline ends. The CDR3 has 14 amino acids. The CDR3 is CATSSLASYNEQFF. DNA of the CDR3: TGTGCCACCAGCTCCCTAGCCTCCTACAATGAGCAGTTCTTC.

The rearrangement uses TRBV7-2 and TRBJ2-1, with D maybe TRBD2 (6 bases). With 1 base removed from V and 1 base from J, the gap between germline ends came to 14 bases. This CDR3 has 17 amino acids. CDR1 SGHTA and CDR2 FQGNSA come from the germline V gene. The CDR3 sequence is CASSLGLGTYSYNEQFF. As DNA, the CDR3 is TGTGCCAGCAGCTTAGGCCTAGGGACTTATTCCTACAATGAGCAGTTCTTC.

This clonotype has at least ten counts. The gene calls are TRBV6-4 and TRBJ2-1; 7 bases agree with TRBD2. The V gene's germline CDR1 is MRHNA and CDR2 SNTAGT. CDR3 length: 15 residues. V lost 0 bases to trimming and J lost 7 bases; unmatched junction nucleotides: 6. DNA for the CDR3: TGTGCCAGCAGTGACTCGGCGGTCGGGGGGAATGAGCAGTTCTTC. This codes for CASSDSAVGGNEQFF.

About this clonotype: An end of the junction differs from the germline gene, which may be a read error. This chain connects TRBV10-2 to TRBJ2-3; D is undetermined. CDR3 length: 16 amino acids. Germline CDR1 is WSHSY and CDR2 is SAAADI. CDR3 protein: CASSLSAESTQIRSWF. The CDR3 DNA follows: TGCGCCAGCAGTCTGAGCGCGGAAAGTACACAGATACGCTCGTGGTTT.

The chain uses TRBV6-5 and TRBJ1-2, with D maybe TRBD1 (5 bases). The CDR3 has 16 amino acids. Trimming left V 2 bases short and J 6 bases short, with 19 bases between. Germline V gene lookup returns CDR1 MNHEY and CDR2 SVGAGI. The CDR3: CASSYDISGTGNGYTF. CDR3 nucleotide sequence: TGTGCCAGCAGTTACGATATCTCCGGGACTGGGAATGGCTACACCTTC.

The chain carries TRBV27 and TRBJ2-2; D not resolved. The V end was cut by 3 bases, the J end by 4 bases, with 9 bases between. The CDR3 is 14 amino acids. Germline CDR1 reads MNHEY; CDR2 reads SMNVEV (reference sequence). The CDR3 spells CASSFSRPTGELFF. The DNA for the CDR3 is TGTGCCAGCAGTTTCAGCAGGCCCACCGGGGAGCTGTTTTTT.

The chain couples TRBV3-1 to TRBJ2-5, with a possible D match to TRBD2 (6 bases). Between the trimmed V and J ends, which lost 2 bases and 0 bases, there was a span of 10 bases. This CDR3 has 15 residues. Per germline, CDR1 LGHDT and CDR2 YNNKEL (reference sequence). The CDR3 here is CASSQIRDYQETQYF. The CDR3 DNA follows: TGTGCCAGCAGCCAAATCCGGGACTACCAAGAGACCCAGTACTTC.

This rearrangement joins TRBV5-1 to TRBJ2-1; TRBD2 aligns across 13 bases. Trimming removed 4 bases from V and 4 bases from J; junction bases left unmatched: 5. CDR1 and CDR2 from the germline V gene are SGHRS and YFSETQ. This CDR3 comprises 16 residues. CDR3 region: CASSDILAGGYNEQFF. The CDR3 nucleotides read TGCGCCAGCAGCGACATACTAGCGGGAGGGTACAATGAGCAGTTCTTC.

The table lists this clonotype with a few counts. CDR3 region: CASSPPSPEQFF. CDR3 bases: TGTGCCAGCAGCCCCCCCTCCCCCGAGCAGTTCTTC. This chain links TRBV6-2 or TRBV6-3 with TRBJ2-1; D is undetermined. The CDR3 spans 12 residues. V was pared by 6 bases and J by 10 bases, with 13 bases between. Germline CDR1 MNHEY, CDR2 SVGEGT.

This clonotype was recorded a few times. The chain combines TRBV5-1 with TRBJ1-1, with D uncertain. Per the germline V gene, CDR1 is SGHRS and CDR2 is YFSETQ. The V gene lost 0 bases and the J gene lost 0 bases, with 12 bases spanning the gap. The CDR3 spans 16 residues. The CDR3, as DNA: TGCGCCAGCAGCTTGGACTTGGTTGGGGTGAACACTGAAGCTTTCTTT. Its protein is CASSLDLVGVNTEAFF.